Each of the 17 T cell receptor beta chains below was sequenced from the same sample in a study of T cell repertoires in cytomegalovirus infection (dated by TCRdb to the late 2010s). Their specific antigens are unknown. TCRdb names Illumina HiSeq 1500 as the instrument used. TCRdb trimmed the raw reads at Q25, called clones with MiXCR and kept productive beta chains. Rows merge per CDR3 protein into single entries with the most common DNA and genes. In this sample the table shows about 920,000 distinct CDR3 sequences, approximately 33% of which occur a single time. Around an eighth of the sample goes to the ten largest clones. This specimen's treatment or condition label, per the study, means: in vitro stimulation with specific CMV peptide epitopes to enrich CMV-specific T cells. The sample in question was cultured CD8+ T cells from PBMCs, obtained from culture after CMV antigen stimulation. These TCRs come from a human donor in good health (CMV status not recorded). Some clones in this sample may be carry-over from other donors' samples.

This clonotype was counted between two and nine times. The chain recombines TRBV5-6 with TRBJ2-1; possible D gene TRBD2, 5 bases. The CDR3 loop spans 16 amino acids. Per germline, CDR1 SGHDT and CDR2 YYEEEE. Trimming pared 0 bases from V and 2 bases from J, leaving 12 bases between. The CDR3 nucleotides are TGTGCCAGCAGCTTGGCCGGGGATCTCGCCTACAATGAGCAGTTCTTC. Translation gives CASSLAGDLAYNEQFF. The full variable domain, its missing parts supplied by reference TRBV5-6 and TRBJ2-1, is DAGVTQSPTHLIKTRGQQVTLRCSPKSGHDTVSWYQQALGQGPQFIFQYYEEEERQRGNFPDRFSGHQFPNYSSELNVNALLLGDSALYLCASSLAGDLAYNEQFFGPGTRLTVL.

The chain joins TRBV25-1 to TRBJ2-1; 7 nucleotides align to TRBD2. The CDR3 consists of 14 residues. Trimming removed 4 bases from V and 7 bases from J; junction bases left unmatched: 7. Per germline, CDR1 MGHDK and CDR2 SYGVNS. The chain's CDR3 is CASSGEAGGNEQFF. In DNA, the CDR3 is TGTGCCAGCAGTGGGGAGGCCGGGGGGAATGAGCAGTTCTTC.

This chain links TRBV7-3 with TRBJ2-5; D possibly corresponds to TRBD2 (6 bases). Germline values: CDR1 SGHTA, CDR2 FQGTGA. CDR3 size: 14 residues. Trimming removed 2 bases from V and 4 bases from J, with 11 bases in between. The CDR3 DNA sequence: TGTGCCAGCAGCTTAGGGGGGACCCTAGAGACCCAGTACTTC. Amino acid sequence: CASSLGGTLETQYF. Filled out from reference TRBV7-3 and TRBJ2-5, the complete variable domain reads GAGVSQTPSNKVTEKGKYVELRCDPISGHTALYWYRQSLGQGPEFLIYFQGTGAADDSGLPNDRFFAVRPEGSVSTLKIQRTERGDSAVYLCASSLGGTLETQYFGPGTRLLVL.

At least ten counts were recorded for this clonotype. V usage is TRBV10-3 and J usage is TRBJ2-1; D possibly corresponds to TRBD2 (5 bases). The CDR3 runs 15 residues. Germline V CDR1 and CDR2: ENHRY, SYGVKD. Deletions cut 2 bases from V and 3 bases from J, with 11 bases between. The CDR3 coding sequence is TGTGCCATCAGTGAGCGGGATAGAATCTACAATGAGCAGTTCTTC. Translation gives CAISERDRIYNEQFF.

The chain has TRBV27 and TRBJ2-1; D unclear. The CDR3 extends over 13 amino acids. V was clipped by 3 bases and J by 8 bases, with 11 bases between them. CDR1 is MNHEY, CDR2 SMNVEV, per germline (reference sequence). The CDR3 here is CASSLDPFYEQFF. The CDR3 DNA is TGTGCCAGCAGTTTGGACCCATTCTATGAGCAGTTCTTC.

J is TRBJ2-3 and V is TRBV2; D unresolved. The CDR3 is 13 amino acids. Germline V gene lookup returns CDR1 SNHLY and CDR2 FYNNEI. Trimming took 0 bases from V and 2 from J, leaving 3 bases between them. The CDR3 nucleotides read TGTGCCAGCAGTGAAGCGGACACAGATACGCAGTATTTT. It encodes CASSEADTDTQYF.

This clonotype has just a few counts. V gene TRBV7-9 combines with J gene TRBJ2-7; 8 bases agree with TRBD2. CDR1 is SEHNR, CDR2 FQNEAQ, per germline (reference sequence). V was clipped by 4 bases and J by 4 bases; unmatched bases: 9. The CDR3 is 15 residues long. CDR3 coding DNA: TGTGCCAGCAGCTGGTCCGCGGGGGGCCGGTACGAGCAGTACGTC. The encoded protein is CASSWSAGGRYEQYV.

The CDR3 reads CASSLVTHGPEAFF. For the CDR3, the DNA is TGTGCCAGCAGCTTGGTCACCCATGGCCCTGAAGCTTTCTTT. The genes are TRBV5-6 and TRBJ1-1; no clear D gene. V lost 0 bases to trimming and J lost 6 bases, with 12 bases between them. The germline CDR1 and CDR2 sequences are SGHDT and YYEEEE. The CDR3 is 14 residues long.

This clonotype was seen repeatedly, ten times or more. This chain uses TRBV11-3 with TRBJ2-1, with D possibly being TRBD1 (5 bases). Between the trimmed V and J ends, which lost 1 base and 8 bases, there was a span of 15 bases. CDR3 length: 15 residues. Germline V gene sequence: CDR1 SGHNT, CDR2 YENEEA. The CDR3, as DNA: TGTGCCAGCAGCTTAGTAATGGCAGCCAGGGATGAGCAGTTCTTC. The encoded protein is CASSLVMAARDEQFF. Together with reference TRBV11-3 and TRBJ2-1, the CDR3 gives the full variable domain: EAGVVQSPRYKIIEKKQPVAFWCNPISGHNTLYWYLQNLGQGPELLIRYENEEAVDDSQLPKDRFSAERLKGVDSTLKIQPAELGDSAVYLCASSLVMAARDEQFFGPGTRLTVL.

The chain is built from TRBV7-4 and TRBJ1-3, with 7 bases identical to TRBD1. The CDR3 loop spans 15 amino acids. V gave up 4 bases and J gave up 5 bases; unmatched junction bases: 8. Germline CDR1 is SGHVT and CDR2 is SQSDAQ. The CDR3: CASSSLSQGRNTIYF. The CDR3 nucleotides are TGTGCCAGCAGCTCACTCTCACAGGGGAGAAACACCATATATTTT.

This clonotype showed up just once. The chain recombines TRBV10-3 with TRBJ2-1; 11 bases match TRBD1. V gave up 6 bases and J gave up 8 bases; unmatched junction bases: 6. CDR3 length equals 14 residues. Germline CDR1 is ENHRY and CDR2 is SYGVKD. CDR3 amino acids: CAISPGQGGDEQFF. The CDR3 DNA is TGTGCCATCAGCCCGGGACAGGGGGGTGATGAGCAGTTCTTC.

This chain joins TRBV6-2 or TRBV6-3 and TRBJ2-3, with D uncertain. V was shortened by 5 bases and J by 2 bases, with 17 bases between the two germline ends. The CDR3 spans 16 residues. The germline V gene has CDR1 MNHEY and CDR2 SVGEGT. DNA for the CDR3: TGTGCCAGCAGTCCCAACCCGGGTGCATCCACAGATACGCAGTATTTT. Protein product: CASSPNPGASTDTQYF.

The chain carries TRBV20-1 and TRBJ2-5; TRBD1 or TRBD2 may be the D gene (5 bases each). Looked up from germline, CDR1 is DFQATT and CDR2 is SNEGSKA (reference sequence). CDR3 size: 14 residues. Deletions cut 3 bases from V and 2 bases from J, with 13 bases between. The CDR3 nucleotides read TGCAGTGCTAGGGGCCGGGACCCACAAGAGACCCAGTACTTC. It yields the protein CSARGRDPQETQYF.

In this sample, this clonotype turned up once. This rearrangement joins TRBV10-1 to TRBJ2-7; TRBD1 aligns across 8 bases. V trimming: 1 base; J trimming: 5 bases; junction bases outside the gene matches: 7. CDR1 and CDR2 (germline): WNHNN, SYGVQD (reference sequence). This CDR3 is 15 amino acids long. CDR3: CASSEFGQGANEQYF. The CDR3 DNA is TGCGCCAGCAGTGAGTTCGGACAGGGAGCGAACGAGCAGTACTTC.

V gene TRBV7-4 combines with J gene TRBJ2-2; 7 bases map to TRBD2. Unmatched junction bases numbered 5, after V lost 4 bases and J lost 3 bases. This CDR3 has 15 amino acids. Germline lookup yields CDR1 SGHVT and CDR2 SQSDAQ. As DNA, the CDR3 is TGTGCCAGCAGCTATCCGGGGGGATACACCGGGGAGCTGTTTTTT. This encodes CASSYPGGYTGELFF.

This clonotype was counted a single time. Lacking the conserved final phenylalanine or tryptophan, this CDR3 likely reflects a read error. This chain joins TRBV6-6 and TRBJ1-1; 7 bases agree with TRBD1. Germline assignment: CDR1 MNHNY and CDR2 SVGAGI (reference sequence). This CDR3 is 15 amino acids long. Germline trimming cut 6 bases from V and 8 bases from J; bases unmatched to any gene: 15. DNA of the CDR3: TGTGCCAGCAGATACACTGCAGGGGGAACGGACGAAGCTTTCTCT. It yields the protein CASRYTAGGTDEAFS.

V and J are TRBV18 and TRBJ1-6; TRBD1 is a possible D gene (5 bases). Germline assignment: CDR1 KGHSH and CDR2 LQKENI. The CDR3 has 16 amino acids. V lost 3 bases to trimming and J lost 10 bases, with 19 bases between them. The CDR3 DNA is TGTGCCAGCTCACCGACCCCAGAAGCCCCAGGGTCACCCCTCCACTTT. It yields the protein CASSPTPEAPGSPLHF.